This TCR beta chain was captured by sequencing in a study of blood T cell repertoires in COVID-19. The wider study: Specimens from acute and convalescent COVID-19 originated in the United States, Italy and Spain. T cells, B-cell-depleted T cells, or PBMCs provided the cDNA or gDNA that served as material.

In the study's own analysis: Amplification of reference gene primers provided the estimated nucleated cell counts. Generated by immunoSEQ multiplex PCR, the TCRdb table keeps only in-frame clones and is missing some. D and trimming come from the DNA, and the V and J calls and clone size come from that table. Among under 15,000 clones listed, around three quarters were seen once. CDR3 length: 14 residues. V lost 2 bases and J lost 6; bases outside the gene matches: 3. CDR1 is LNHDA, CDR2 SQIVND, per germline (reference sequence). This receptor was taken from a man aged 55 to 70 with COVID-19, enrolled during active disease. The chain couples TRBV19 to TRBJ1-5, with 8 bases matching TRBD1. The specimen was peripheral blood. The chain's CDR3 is CASSIPGGTQPQHF. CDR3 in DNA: TGTGCCAGTAGTATACCAGGGGGCACTCAGCCCCAGCATTTT.